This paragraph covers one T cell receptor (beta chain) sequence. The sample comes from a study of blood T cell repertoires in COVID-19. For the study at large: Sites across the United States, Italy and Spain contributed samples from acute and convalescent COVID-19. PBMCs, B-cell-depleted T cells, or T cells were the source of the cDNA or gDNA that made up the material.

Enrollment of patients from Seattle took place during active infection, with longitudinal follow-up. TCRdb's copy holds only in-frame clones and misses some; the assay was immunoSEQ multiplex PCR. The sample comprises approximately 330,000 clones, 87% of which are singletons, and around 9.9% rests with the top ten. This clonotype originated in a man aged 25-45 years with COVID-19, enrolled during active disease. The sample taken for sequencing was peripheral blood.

Written as DNA, the CDR3 is TGTGCCAGCAGTGAAAGGGGAGGTACCCTTCAAGTCAAAAACATTCAGTACTTC. This encodes CASSERGGTLQVKNIQYF. The V gene is TRBV2, the J gene TRBJ2-4, with D perhaps matching TRBD2 (6 bases). The CDR3 contains 18 residues. Trimming removed 2 bases at V and 3 bases at J, with 20 bases between. Per the germline V gene, CDR1 is SNHLY and CDR2 is FYNNEI.